The sequence of this TCR beta chain was determined in a study of cytotoxic CD8 clonotypes in ibrutinib-treated CLL. The method was immunoSEQ multiplex PCR; TCRdb's version includes in-frame clones alone and lacks a portion of them. Among about 160,000 clones listed, roughly four fifths were seen once. This clone was seen only once. The CDR3 sequence is 14 residues long. Trimming took 3 bases from V and 2 from J, leaving 9 bases between them. Germline V gene data show CDR1 as SNHLY and CDR2 as FYNNEI. The gene calls are TRBV2 and TRBJ2-3, with D perhaps matching TRBD1 or TRBD2 (5 bases each). The clonotype originates from a human donor with chronic lymphocytic leukemia. Sequencing used PBMCs, obtained after 12 months of ibrutinib treatment. CDR3 sequence (DNA): TGTGCCAGCAGTGACAGGGACCCCACAGATACGCAGTATTTT. Translating gives CASSDRDPTDTQYF.